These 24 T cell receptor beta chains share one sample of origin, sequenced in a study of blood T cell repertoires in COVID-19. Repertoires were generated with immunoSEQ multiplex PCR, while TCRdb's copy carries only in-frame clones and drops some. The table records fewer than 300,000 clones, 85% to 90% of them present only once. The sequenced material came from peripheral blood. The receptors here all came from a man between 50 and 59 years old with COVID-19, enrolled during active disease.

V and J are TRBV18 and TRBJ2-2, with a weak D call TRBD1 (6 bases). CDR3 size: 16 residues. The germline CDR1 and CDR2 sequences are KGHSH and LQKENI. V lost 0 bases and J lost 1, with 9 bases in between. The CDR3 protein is CASSPPKTGNTGELFF. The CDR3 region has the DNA TGTGCCAGCTCACCACCGAAGACAGGGAACACCGGGGAGCTGTTTTTT.

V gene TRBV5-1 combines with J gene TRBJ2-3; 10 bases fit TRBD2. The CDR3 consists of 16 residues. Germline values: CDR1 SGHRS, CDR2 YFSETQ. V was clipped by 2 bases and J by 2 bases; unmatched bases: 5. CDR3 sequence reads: CASSFSGGTYTDTQYF. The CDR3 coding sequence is TGCGCCAGCAGCTTTAGCGGGGGGACTTACACAGATACGCAGTATTTT.

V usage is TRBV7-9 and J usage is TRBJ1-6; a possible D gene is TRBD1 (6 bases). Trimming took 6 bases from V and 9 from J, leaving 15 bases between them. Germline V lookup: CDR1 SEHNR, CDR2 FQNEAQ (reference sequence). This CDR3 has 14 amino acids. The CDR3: CASSSQGGSSPLHF. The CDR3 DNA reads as TGTGCCAGCAGTTCACAGGGTGGGAGTTCACCCCTCCACTTT.

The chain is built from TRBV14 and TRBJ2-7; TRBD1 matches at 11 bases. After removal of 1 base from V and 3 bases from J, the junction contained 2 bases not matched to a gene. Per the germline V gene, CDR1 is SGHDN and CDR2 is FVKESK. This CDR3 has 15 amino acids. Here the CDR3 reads CASSQAGQGVYEQYF. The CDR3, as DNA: TGTGCCAGCAGCCAAGCGGGACAGGGGGTCTACGAGCAGTACTTC.

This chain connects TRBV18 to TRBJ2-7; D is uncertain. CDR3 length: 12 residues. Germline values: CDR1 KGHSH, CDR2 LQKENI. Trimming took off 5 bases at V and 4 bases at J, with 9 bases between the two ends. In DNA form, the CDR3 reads TGTGCCAGCTCAGCTCCTAGTTACGAGCAGTACTTC. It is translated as CASSAPSYEQYF.

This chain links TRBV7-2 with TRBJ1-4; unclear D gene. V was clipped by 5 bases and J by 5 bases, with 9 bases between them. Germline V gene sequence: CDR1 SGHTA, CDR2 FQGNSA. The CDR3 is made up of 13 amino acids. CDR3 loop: CASSVLLNEKLFF. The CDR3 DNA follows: TGTGCCAGCAGCGTGTTACTGAATGAAAAACTGTTTTTT.

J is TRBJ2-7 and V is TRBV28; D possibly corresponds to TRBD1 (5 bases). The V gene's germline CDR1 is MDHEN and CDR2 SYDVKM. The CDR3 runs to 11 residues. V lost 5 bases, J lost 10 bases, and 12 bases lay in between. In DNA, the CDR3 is TGTGCCAGCAGTGGGCCAAGGGGTCAGTACTTC. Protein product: CASSGPRGQYF. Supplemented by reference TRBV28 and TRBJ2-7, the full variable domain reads DVKVTQSSRYLVKRTGEKVFLECVQDMDHENMFWYRQDPGLGLRLIYFSYDVKMKEKGDIPEGYSVSREKKERFSLILESASTNQTSMYLCASSGPRGQYFGPGTRLTVT.

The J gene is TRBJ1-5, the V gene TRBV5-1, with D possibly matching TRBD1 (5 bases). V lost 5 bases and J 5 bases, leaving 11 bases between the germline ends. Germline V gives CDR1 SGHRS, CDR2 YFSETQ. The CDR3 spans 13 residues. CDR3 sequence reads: CASRAGADQPQHF. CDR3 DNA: TGCGCCAGCAGGGCTGGGGCCGATCAGCCCCAGCATTTT.

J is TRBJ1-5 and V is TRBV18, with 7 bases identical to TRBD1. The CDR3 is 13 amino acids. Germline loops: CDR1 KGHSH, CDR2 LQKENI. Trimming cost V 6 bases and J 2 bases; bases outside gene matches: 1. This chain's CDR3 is CASSDRGNQPQHF. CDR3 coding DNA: TGTGCCAGCTCCGACAGGGGCAATCAGCCCCAGCATTTT.

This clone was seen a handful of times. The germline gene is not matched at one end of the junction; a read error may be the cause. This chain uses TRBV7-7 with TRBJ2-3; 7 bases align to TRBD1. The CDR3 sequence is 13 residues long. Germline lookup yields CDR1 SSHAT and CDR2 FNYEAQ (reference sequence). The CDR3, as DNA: TGTGCTAGCAGCTCGGGACAGACTTTTTCCCAGTATTTT. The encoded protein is CASSSGQTFSQYF.

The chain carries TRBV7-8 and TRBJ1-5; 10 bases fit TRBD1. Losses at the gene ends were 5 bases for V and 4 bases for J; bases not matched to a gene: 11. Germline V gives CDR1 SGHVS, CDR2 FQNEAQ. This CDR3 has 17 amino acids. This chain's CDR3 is CASSGPPGTGDNQPQHF. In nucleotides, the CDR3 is TGTGCCAGCAGCGGCCCCCCCGGGACAGGGGATAATCAGCCCCAGCATTTT.

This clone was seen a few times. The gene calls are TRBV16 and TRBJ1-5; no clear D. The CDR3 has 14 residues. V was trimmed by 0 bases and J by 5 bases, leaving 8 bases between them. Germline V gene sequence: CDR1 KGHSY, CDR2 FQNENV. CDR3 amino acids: CASSQSGRDQPQHF. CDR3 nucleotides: TGTGCCAGCAGCCAATCGGGGAGGGATCAGCCCCAGCATTTT.

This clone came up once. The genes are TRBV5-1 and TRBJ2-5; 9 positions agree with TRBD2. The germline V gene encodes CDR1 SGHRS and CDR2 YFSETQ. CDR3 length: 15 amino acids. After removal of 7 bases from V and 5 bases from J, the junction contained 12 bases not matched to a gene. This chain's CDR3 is CASLEAGGSMETQYF. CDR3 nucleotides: TGCGCCAGCCTCGAGGCGGGGGGGTCAATGGAGACCCAGTACTTC.

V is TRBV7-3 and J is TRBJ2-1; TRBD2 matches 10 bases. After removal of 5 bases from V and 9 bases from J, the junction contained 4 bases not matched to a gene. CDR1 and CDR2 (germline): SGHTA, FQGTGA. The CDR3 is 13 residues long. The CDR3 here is CASSRRLAGEQFF. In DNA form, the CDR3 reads TGTGCCAGCAGCCGCCGACTAGCGGGTGAGCAGTTCTTC. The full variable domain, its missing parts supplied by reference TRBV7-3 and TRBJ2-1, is GAGVSQTPSNKVTEKGKYVELRCDPISGHTALYWYRQSLGQGPEFLIYFQGTGAADDSGLPNDRFFAVRPEGSVSTLKIQRTERGDSAVYLCASSRRLAGEQFFGPGTRLTVL.

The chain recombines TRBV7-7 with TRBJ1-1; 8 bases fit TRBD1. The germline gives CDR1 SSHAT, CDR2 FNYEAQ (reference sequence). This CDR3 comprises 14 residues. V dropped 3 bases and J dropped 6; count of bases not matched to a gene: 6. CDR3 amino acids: CASSLPGGYAEAFF. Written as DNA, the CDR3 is TGTGCCAGCAGCTTGCCAGGGGGCTACGCTGAAGCTTTCTTT.

CDR3 residues: CASRTTGTYEQYF. The CDR3 nucleotides are TGTGCCAGCAGGACGACAGGTACCTACGAGCAGTACTTC. This rearrangement joins TRBV12-3 or TRBV12-4 to TRBJ2-7; the D gene is possibly TRBD1 (6 bases). The CDR3 length is 13 residues. V lost 6 bases to trimming and J lost 2 bases, with 11 bases between them.

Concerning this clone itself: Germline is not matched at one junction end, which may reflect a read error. CDR3 sequence reads: CASSLGVSSGSWDEQFF. CDR3 DNA sequence: TGTGCTAGCAGCTTGGGCGTTTCTAGCGGGAGTTGGGATGAGCAGTTCTTC. The chain is built from TRBV7-7 and TRBJ2-1, with TRBD2 matching 10 bases. CDR3 length: 17 amino acids. Germline CDR1 is SSHAT and CDR2 is FNYEAQ (reference sequence).

CDR3 bases: TGTGCCAGAAGCCGAGACAGTCATCAGCCCCAGCATTTT. This sequence encodes CARSRDSHQPQHF. The V and J genes are TRBV5-3 and TRBJ1-5; a weak D match, TRBD1 (5 bases). TRBV5-3 is an open reading frame, and its role is uncertain. V was trimmed by 4 bases and J by 5 bases, leaving 10 bases between them. This CDR3 region has 13 residues.

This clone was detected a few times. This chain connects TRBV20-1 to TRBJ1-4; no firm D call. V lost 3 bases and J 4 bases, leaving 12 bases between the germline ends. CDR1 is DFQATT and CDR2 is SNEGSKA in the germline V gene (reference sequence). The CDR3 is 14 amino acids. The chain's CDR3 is CSASNPVLNEKLFF. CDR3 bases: TGCAGTGCTAGTAATCCGGTTCTTAATGAAAAACTGTTTTTT.

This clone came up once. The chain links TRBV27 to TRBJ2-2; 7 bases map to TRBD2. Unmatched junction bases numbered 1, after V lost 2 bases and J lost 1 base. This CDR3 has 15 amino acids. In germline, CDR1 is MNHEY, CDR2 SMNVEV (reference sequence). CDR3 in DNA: TGTGCCAGCAGTTTAGCGGGGGTGAACACCGGGGAGCTGTTTTTT. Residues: CASSLAGVNTGELFF.

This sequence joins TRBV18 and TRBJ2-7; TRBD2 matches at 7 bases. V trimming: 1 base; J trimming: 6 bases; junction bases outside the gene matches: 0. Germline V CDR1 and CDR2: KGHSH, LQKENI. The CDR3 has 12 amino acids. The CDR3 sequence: CASSPRGGEQYF. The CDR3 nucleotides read TGTGCCAGCTCACCACGGGGGGGCGAGCAGTACTTC.

The CDR3 nucleotides read TGTGCCATCACCTCAACGAATGACAGGGGGCTTGGCGATGAGCAGTTCTTC. Translating it yields CAITSTNDRGLGDEQFF. This chain uses TRBV10-3 with TRBJ2-1; the match to TRBD1 covers 10 bases. Per germline, CDR1 ENHRY and CDR2 SYGVKD. Trimming took 7 bases from V and 8 from J; bases not matched to a gene: 17. This CDR3 is built from 17 residues.

For the CDR3, the DNA is TGTGCCTGGATGGACAGGGGACAAGAGACCCAGTACTTC. It yields the protein CAWMDRGQETQYF. This chain connects TRBV30 to TRBJ2-5, with 9 bases lining up with TRBD1. V gave up 4 bases and J gave up 2 bases; unmatched junction bases: 2. Germline lookup yields CDR1 GTSNPN and CDR2 SVGIG (reference sequence). The CDR3 runs to 13 residues.

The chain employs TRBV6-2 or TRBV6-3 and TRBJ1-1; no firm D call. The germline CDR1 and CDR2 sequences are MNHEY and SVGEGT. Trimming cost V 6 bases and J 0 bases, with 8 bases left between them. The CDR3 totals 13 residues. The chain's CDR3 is CASSFRLNTEAFF. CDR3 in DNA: TGTGCCAGCAGCTTCCGGTTGAACACTGAAGCTTTCTTT.